This TCR beta chain was sequenced for a study of Tregs in tolerant kidney transplant recipients. Germline V gene sequence: CDR1 LGHNT, CDR2 FRNRAP. Between the trimmed V and J ends, which lost 2 bases and 5 bases, there was a span of 21 bases. The CDR3 loop spans 17 amino acids. Sequencing used immunoSEQ multiplex PCR; TCRdb keeps in-frame clones, though not all of them. The data contain 100,000 to 120,000 clones, around 89% of them singletons. Unstimulated Tregs (CD4+CD25+CD127-) and CD4+CD25- non-Tregs were sorted from PBMCs. This chain connects TRBV12-5 to TRBJ2-5; possibly TRBD1 for D (6 bases). This TCR came from a human donor who received a combined kidney and bone marrow transplant. Here the sequenced sample was CD4+ T cells from blood, taken before the transplant. CDR3 sequence (DNA): TGTGCTAGTGGTTTGACAAAATCCAGGGGAGAAGGGGAGACCCAGTACTTC. This translates into CASGLTKSRGEGETQYF.